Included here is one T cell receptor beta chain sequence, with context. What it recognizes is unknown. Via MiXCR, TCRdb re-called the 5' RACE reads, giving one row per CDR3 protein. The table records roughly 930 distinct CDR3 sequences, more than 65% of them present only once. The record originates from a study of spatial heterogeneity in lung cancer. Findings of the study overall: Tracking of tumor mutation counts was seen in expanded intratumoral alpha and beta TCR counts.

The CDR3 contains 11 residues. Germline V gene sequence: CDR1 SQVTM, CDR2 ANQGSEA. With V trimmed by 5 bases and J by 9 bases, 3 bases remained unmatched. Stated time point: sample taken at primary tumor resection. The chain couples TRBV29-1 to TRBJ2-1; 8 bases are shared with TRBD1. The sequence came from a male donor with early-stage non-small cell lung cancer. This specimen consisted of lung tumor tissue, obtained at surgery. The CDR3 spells CSVSQGAEQFF. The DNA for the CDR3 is TGCAGCGTTTCCCAGGGGGCTGAGCAGTTCTTC.